The entry below gives a single T cell receptor (beta chain) sequence along with its context. These data originate in a study of blood T cell repertoires in COVID-19. Assay: immunoSEQ multiplex PCR; the TCRdb copy retains only in-frame clones and omits some. In the table there are around 63,000 clones, 80% to 90% of which are singletons. This TCR derives from a man aged 60-69 years with acute or convalescent COVID-19. The sequencing sample was made of peripheral blood.

This CDR3 reads CASSLVGGLNTGELFF. CDR3 sequence (DNA): TGCGCCAGCAGCTTGGTTGGCGGACTGAACACCGGGGAGCTGTTTTTT. This sequence joins TRBV5-1 and TRBJ2-2, with TRBD2 as a possible D gene (5 bases). This CDR3 is 16 amino acids long. CDR1 is SGHRS, CDR2 YFSETQ, per germline. Trimming cost V 0 bases and J 1 base, with 10 bases left between them.